The rows below give T cell receptor beta chains drawn from one sample of a study of blood T cell repertoires in COVID-19. TCRdb's copy holds only in-frame clones and misses some; the assay was immunoSEQ multiplex PCR. The sample has around 250,000 clones; approximately 90% are singletons. The sample taken for sequencing was PBMCs or T cells enriched from blood (not recorded which). These TCRs come from a woman between 25 and 40 years old who had recovered from COVID-19. CDR3s leave out the opening cysteine and the closing phenylalanine or tryptophan. Fields, in order: J gene, V gene, CDR3 length, CDR3 protein.

J: TRBJ2-3; V: TRBV25-1; length: 13; CDR3: ASSEGSTYTDTQY
J: TRBJ2-6; V: TRBV30; length: 13; CDR3: AGGQGTSGANVLT
J: TRBJ1-2; V: TRBV27; length: 16; CDR3: ASSSLGWIGGEDYGYT
J: TRBJ2-7; V: TRBV12-1; length: 10; CDR3: ASSGTRAEQY
J: TRBJ1-1; V: TRBV30; length: 12; CDR3: AWSPDRGNTEAF
J: TRBJ1-4; V: TRBV6-5; length: 13; CDR3: ASSYADRAGEKLF
J: TRBJ2-2; V: TRBV9; length: 12; CDR3: ASVRGQGTGELF
J: TRBJ1-4; V: TRBV19; length: 12; CDR3: ASSIRDSNEKLF
J: TRBJ2-1; V: TRBV14; length: 14; CDR3: ASSQVRSSSYNEQF
J: TRBJ1-4; V: TRBV5-5; length: 13; CDR3: ASSSTGLTNEKLF
J: TRBJ1-4; V: TRBV4-1; length: 13; CDR3: ASSQDSRDNEKLF
J: TRBJ1-2; V: TRBV24-1; length: 11; CDR3: ATRGAANYGYT
J: TRBJ2-5; V: TRBV29-1; length: 11; CDR3: SVPGGRSETQY
J: TRBJ2-1; V: TRBV24-1; length: 15; CDR3: ATSDLRAGPLSNEQF
J: TRBJ1-1; V: TRBV11-2; length: 12; CDR3: ASSLFPGNTEAF
J: TRBJ1-2; V: TRBV2; length: 11; CDR3: ASSITDPGGYT
J: TRBJ2-2; V: TRBV5-1; length: 13; CDR3: ASSWSTPNTGELF
J: TRBJ1-4; V: TRBV6-5; length: 13; CDR3: ASSSDRSTNEKLF
J: TRBJ1-4; V: TRBV3-1/TRBV3-2; length: 15; CDR3: ASSLRTQAKSNEKLF
J: TRBJ1-1; V: TRBV4-2; length: 13; CDR3: ASSEAGQGSTEAF
J: TRBJ1-1; V: TRBV5-4; length: 15; CDR3: ASSRPGGISGTYEAF
J: TRBJ1-2; V: TRBV30; length: 13; CDR3: AWSVRWRGLDGYT
J: TRBJ1-2; V: TRBV28; length: 9; CDR3: ATTGGWGYT
J: TRBJ2-5; V: TRBV19; length: 12; CDR3: ASSIQGFQETQY
J: TRBJ2-1; V: TRBV6-5; length: 12; CDR3: ASTLGASYNEQF
J: TRBJ2-3; V: TRBV11-2; length: 13; CDR3: ASSLRLAGGDTQY
J: TRBJ1-2; V: TRBV20-1; length: 9; CDR3: SARTGHGYT
J: TRBJ2-5; V: TRBV5-5; length: 11; CDR3: ASSLTGEETQY
J: TRBJ1-6; V: TRBV7-2; length: 12; CDR3: ASRRRPRGSPLH
J: TRBJ1-2; V: TRBV29-1; length: 11; CDR3: SVEKTDPYGYT
J: TRBJ2-3; V: TRBV5-1; length: 13; CDR3: ASSLNRVGTDTQY
J: TRBJ2-5; V: TRBV28; length: 12; CDR3: ASRGAGHQETQY
J: TRBJ2-1; V: TRBV18; length: 13; CDR3: ASSLGQGRDNEQF
J: TRBJ2-6; V: TRBV18; length: 12; CDR3: ASSLSSGANVLT
J: TRBJ1-5; V: TRBV2; length: 13; CDR3: ASRGDRVWNQPQH
J: TRBJ2-2; V: TRBV19; length: 12; CDR3: ASSEGAGGGELF
J: TRBJ2-3; V: TRBV7-2; length: 12; CDR3: ASGDRIGTDTQY
J: TRBJ1-4; V: TRBV28; length: 14; CDR3: ASSWTEQGEDEKLF
J: TRBJ1-5; V: TRBV7-8; length: 14; CDR3: ASSLGAGRGNQPQH
J: TRBJ1-3; V: TRBV5-1; length: 15; CDR3: ASSLAIAGDSGNTIY